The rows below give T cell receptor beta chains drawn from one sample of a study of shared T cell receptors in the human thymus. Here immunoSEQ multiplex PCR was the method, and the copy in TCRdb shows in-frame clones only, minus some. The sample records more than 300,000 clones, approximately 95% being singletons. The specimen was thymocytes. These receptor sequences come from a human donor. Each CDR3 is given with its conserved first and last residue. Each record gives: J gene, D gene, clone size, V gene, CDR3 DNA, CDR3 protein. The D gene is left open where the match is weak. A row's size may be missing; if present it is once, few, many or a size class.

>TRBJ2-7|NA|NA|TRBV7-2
TGTGCCAGCAGCTTAGCGCGGTCAATCCGCTACGAGCAGTACTTC
CASSLARSIRYEQYF
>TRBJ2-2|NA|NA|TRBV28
TGTGCCAGCAGAATGGGACCCGCCGGTACCGGGGAGCTGTTTTTT
CASRMGPAGTGELFF
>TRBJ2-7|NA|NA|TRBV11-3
TGTGCCAGCAGCCGCGGGACAGTAAGCTACGAGCAGTACTTC
CASSRGTVSYEQYF
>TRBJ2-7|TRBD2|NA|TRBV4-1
TGCGCCAGCAGCCAGGGGGGCGGGAGGGGCTTCACCTACGAGCAGTACTTC
CASSQGGGRGFTYEQYF
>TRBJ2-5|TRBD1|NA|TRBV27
TGTGCCAGCAGTTCACAGGGGGCCCAAGAGACCCAGTACTTC
CASSSQGAQETQYF
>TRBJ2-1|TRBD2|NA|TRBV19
TGTGCCAGTAGTCCCCTACTAGCGGGAGATGGTAGTGAGCAGTTCTTC
CASSPLLAGDGSEQFF
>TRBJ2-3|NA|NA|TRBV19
TGTGCCAGTAGTATAGAGGGCGGCACAGATACGCAGTATTTT
CASSIEGGTDTQYF
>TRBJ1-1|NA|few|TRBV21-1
TGTGCCAGCAGCAAAGGCACCGTTGGACAGCAGCCGAGGAACACTGAAGCTTTCTTT
CASSKGTVGQQPRNTEAFF
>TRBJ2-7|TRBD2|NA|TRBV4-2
TGTGCCAGCAGCCAAGACGGCGGGAGGGACTACTACGAGCAGTACTTC
CASSQDGGRDYYEQYF
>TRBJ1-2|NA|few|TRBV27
TGTGCCAGCAGTGGGCGGCGTCGGGCGGGCTCTAACTATGGCTACACCTTC
CASSGRRRAGSNYGYTF
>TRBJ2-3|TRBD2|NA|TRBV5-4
TGTGCCAGCAGCTCTACTAGCGGGAGGCCGGATACGCAGTATTTT
CASSSTSGRPDTQYF
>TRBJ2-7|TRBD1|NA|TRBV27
TGTGCCAGCAGTCAGGACAGGAGTTCCTACGAGCAGTACTTC
CASSQDRSSYEQYF
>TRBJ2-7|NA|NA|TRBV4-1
TGCGCCAGCAGCCAAGGACAGGCGGACGAGCAGTACTTC
CASSQGQADEQYF
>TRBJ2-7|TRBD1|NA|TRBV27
TGTGCCAGCAGTTTCCGACAGGGGTCGGGGCAGTACTTC
CASSFRQGSGQYF
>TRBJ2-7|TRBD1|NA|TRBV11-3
TGTGCCAGCAGCTTCAGACAGGGGGTCTCCTACGAGCAGTACTTC
CASSFRQGVSYEQYF
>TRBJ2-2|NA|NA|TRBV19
TGTGCCAGTAATGATCGGGCGAGGGCCGGGGAGCTGTTTTTT
CASNDRARAGELFF
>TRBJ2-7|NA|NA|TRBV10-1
TGCGCCATCCTTCCTCAGGGCGAGCAGTACTTC
CAILPQGEQYF
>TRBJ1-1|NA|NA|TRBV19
TGTGCCAGTAGTAGCCTCGGACAGTACATGAACACTGAAGCTTTCTTT
CASSSLGQYMNTEAFF
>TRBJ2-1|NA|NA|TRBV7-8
TGTGCCAGCACCCTTCGCACGGGAGCCCCTGTTGAGCAGTTCTTC
CASTLRTGAPVEQFF
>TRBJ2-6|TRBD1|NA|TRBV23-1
TGCGCCAGCAGTCACCACAGGGGCTCTGGGGCCAACGTCCTGACTTTC
CASSHHRGSGANVLTF
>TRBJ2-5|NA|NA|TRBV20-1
TGCAGTGCTACGGCCTTTGGGGACTTC
CSATAFGDF
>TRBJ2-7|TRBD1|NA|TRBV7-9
TGTGCCAGCAGCTCCCGGGACAGGGGGACCTCCTACGAGCAGTACTTC
CASSSRDRGTSYEQYF
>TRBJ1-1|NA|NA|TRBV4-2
TGTGCCAGCAGCCAAATTGAGGGGGTTTTGACTGAAGCTTTCTTT
CASSQIEGVLTEAFF
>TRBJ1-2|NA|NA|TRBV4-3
TGCGCCAGCAGCCAAGAGAACAGCATGTATGGCTACACCTTC
CASSQENSMYGYTF
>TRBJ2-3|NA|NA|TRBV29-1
TGCAGCGTTGAAGAGGCAGCTCAGGGGGAGAAATCCCTGCGGGAAGATACGCAGTATTTT
CSVEEAAQGEKSLREDTQYF
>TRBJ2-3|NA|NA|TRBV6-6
TGTGCCAGCAGTTACCTTAGGGGCCTATTGACAGATACGCAGTATTTT
CASSYLRGLLTDTQYF
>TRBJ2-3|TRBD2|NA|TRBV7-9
TGTGCCAGCATTAGACTAGCGGGAGAACCAGATACGCAGTATTTT
CASIRLAGEPDTQYF
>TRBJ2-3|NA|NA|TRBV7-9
TGTGCCAGCAGCACCTCGACTAGAACAGATACGCAGTATTTT
CASSTSTRTDTQYF
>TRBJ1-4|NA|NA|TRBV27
TGTGCCAGCAGGGGAGGGGAAAAACTGTTTTTT
CASRGGEKLFF
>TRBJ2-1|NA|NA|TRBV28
TGTGCCGTAACCGGGGAAATAGAGCAGTTCTTC
CAVTGEIEQFF
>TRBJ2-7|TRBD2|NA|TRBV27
TGTGCCAGCAGTTCGAACCGGACTAGCGGGAGGGACGAGCAGTACTTC
CASSSNRTSGRDEQYF
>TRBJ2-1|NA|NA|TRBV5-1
TGCGCCAGCAGCCCCATGAAGAACAGGGGAGGCGGACGTATCCACAATGAGCAGTTCTTC
CASSPMKNRGGGRIHNEQFF
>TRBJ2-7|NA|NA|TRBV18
TGTGCCAGCTCACCATGGGGGAGCTACGAGCAGTACTTC
CASSPWGSYEQYF
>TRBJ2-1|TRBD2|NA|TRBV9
TGTGCCAGCAGCGTAGTGGGAAGGAGACTAGCGGAAAACAATGAGCAGTTCTTC
CASSVVGRRLAENNEQFF
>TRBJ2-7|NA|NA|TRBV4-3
TGCGCCAGCAGCCAAAAGCGGACCTTAGGACTGTGCTCCTACGAGCAGTACTTC
CASSQKRTLGLCSYEQYF
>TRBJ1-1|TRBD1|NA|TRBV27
TGTGCCAGCAGTTACTCGGACAGGGAAAAAGGAGCTTTCTTT
CASSYSDREKGAFF
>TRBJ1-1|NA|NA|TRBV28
TGTGCCAGCAGTTTTGGCCGGTGGGCTGAAGCTTTCTTT
CASSFGRWAEAFF
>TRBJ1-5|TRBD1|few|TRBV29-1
TGCAGCGTTGCGGACAGGGCACACCAGCCCCAGCATTTT
CSVADRAHQPQHF
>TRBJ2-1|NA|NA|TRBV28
TGTGCCAGCAGTTTACGCCGCCTTCAGGGCGGCGAGCAGTTCTTC
CASSLRRLQGGEQFF
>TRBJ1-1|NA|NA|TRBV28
TGTGCCAGCAGTTTCTGGAGGGATTCTGGGGATACGAACACTGAAGCTTTCTTT
CASSFWRDSGDTNTEAFF
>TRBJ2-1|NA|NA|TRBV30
TGTGCCTGGAGCCGCCCAAACACCTACAATGAGCAGTTCTTC
CAWSRPNTYNEQFF
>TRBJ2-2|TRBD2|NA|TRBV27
TGTGCCACCGGAAGGACTAGCGGAGACACCGGGGAGCTGTTTTTT
CATGRTSGDTGELFF
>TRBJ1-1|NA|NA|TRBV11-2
TGTGCCAGCAGCTCATACCAGGGTAACACTGAAGCTTTCTTT
CASSSYQGNTEAFF
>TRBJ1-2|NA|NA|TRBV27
TGTGGGCGGGGCGGCCCCCAACGGAATGGCTACACCTTC
CGRGGPQRNGYTF
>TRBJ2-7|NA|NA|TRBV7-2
TGTGCCAGCAGCTTAGACGCTACGAAGCAGTACTTC
CASSLDATKQYF
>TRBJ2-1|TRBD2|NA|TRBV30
TGTGCCTGGTGGGGACTAGCGGCAAACCATTCCCCCTACAATGAGCAGTTCTTC
CAWWGLAANHSPYNEQFF
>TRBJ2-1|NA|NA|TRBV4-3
TGCGCCAGCAGCCAAGGCCAGCGGACCCCCAATGAGCAGTTCTTC
CASSQGQRTPNEQFF
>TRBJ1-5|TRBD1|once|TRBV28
TGTGCCAGCAGTCCCCTCTTCAGGGGGGGCCGCGGACCCCAGCATTTT
CASSPLFRGGRGPQHF
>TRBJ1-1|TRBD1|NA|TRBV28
TGTGCCAGCACCATAAGACAGGGTGCAGGTCTGAACACTGAAGCTTTCTTT
CASTIRQGAGLNTEAFF
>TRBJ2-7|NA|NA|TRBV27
TGTGCCAGCAGTGGTTCCTACGAGCAGTACTTC
CASSGSYEQYF
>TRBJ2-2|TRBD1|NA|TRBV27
TGTGCCAGCAGTACCCTCGTCGGGACAGGGAGGCCCGGGGAGCTGTTTTTT
CASSTLVGTGRPGELFF
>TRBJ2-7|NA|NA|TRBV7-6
TGTGCCAGCAGCTTAGAAAATCACTACGAGCAGTACTTC
CASSLENHYEQYF
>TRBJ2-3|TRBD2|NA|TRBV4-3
TGCGCCAGCAGCCAAGATCGGGAGGGCCCACATAAGACAGATACGCAGTATTTT
CASSQDREGPHKTDTQYF
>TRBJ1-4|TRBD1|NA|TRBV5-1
TGCGCCAGCAGCTGGACAGGGGACGGAACCAACACAACTAATGAAAAACTGTTTTTT
CASSWTGDGTNTTNEKLFF
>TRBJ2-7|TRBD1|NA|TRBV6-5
TGTGCCAGCAGCCCGGGACAGGGGGTAACCTACGAGCAGTACTTC
CASSPGQGVTYEQYF
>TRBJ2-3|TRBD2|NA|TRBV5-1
TGCGCCAGCAGCTGGGACCTGGGTTGGGAGGGAGGCACAGATACGCAGTATTTT
CASSWDLGWEGGTDTQYF
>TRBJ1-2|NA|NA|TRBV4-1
TGCGCCAGCAGCCAAAGTCTGCCAGGGATTTATGGCTACACCTTC
CASSQSLPGIYGYTF
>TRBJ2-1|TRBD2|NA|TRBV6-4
TGTGCCAGCAGTGCCGGGACTAGCGGGCCCCGCTCCTACAATGAGCAGTTCTTC
CASSAGTSGPRSYNEQFF